This T cell receptor (beta chain) derives from a study of blood T cell repertoires in COVID-19. V shed 4 bases and J shed 8 bases, with 16 bases lying between them. CDR1 SGHNT and CDR2 YYREEE come from the germline V gene (reference sequence). The length of the CDR3 is 14 residues. Generated by immunoSEQ multiplex PCR, the TCRdb table keeps only in-frame clones and is missing some. This sample has around 230,000 clones, with roughly 80% found just once. The sequence derives from an elderly woman with acute or convalescent COVID-19. The sample taken for sequencing was peripheral blood. The chain combines TRBV5-4 with TRBJ2-1; maybe TRBD2 (6 bases). The CDR3 sequence is CASSPGTSRDEQFF. The CDR3 bases are TGTGCCAGCAGCCCCGGAACTAGCAGAGATGAGCAGTTCTTC.